This T cell receptor (beta chain) comes out of a study of response to subunit inactivated influenza vaccine (dated by TCRdb to about 2018). Background for the entire study: Deep quantitative T cell receptor repertoire profiling was used in the study to track responses to a trivalent subunit inactivated influenza vaccine. General findings and caveats noted by the study authors: According to the authors, only a limited number of new T cells may be recruited by each seasonal influenza vaccination.

On this clonotype: Its cognate antigen has yet to be identified. Base qualities are not at hand, and no much larger clone is one base apart.

V trim: 2 bases; J trim: 4 bases; unmatched bases: 7. Taken from cysteine to phenylalanine, the CDR3 has 15 residues. The CDR3 DNA has 45 bases and is translated from base 1. Reading the germline V gene gives CDR1 SNHLY and CDR2 FYNNEI. Receptor libraries were prepared by RT-PCR. The run used an Illumina HiSeq 2500. TCRdb handled the public reads itself, with Q25 trimming in fastp and clone calling in MiXCR, and kept productive beta chains. Each entry is one CDR3 protein sequence, shown with its most common DNA and genes. Within this sample are approximately 520,000 distinct CDR3 sequences, with roughly 25% of them counted one time only. About 1.9% of the sample rests with the top ten.

The sample consisted of CD4+ T cells sorted from PBMCs, taken less than 6 days after vaccination. The V and J genes are TRBV2 and TRBJ2-5, and 7 junction bases match TRBD2. This clonotype originated in a middle-aged man who received an inactivated influenza vaccine. Donor details come from another sample of the same person, matched by shared clones. The bases are TGTGCCAGCAGTGAAAATTCTTGGGGGGGAGAGACCCAGTACTTC. Translation gives CASSENSWGGETQYF.